This T cell receptor beta chain was sequenced during a study of blood T cell repertoires in COVID-19. Trimming took 10 bases from V and 3 from J, leaving 13 bases between them. This CDR3 region has 13 residues. Germline V gene sequence: CDR1 MNHEY, CDR2 SVGAGI. The method was immunoSEQ multiplex PCR; TCRdb's version includes in-frame clones alone and lacks a portion of them. The top ten hold 6% to 7.5% of the sample, which has over 300,000 clones, around 87% seen once. V gene TRBV6-5 combines with J gene TRBJ2-4, with a possible D match to TRBD1 (6 bases). Sample: peripheral blood. The TCR originated in a man between 18 and 29 years old with active or convalescent COVID-19. This chain's CDR3 is CATIRDNKNIQYF. The CDR3 DNA is TGTGCCACCATCCGGGACAACAAAAACATTCAGTACTTC.